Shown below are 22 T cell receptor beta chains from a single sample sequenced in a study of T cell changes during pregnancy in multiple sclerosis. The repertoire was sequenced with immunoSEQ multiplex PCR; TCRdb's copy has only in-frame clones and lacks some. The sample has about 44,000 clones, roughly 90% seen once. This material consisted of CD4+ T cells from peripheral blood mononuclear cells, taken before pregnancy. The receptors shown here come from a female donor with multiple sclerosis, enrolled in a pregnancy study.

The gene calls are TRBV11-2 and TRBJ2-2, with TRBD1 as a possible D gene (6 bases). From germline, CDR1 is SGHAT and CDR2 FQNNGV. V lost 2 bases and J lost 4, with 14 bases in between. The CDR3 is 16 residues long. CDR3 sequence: CASSLTLGQPTGELFF. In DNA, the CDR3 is TGTGCCAGCAGCTTAACGTTAGGACAGCCCACCGGGGAGCTGTTTTTT. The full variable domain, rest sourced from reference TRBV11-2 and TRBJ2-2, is EAGVAQSPRYKIIEKRQSVAFWCNPISGHATLYWYQQILGQGPKLLIQFQNNGVVDDSQLPKDRFSAERLKGVDSTLKIQPAKLEDSAVYLCASSLTLGQPTGELFFGEGSRLTVL.

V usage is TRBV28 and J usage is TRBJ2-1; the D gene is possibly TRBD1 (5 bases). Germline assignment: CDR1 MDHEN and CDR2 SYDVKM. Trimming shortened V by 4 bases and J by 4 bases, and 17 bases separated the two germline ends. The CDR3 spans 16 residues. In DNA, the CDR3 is TGTGCCAGCAGTTCCCGACAGCCTGGAATTTACAATGAGCAGTTCTTC. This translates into CASSSRQPGIYNEQFF. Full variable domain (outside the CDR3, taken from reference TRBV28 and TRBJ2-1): DVKVTQSSRYLVKRTGEKVFLECVQDMDHENMFWYRQDPGLGLRLIYFSYDVKMKEKGDIPEGYSVSREKKERFSLILESASTNQTSMYLCASSSRQPGIYNEQFFGPGTRLTVL.

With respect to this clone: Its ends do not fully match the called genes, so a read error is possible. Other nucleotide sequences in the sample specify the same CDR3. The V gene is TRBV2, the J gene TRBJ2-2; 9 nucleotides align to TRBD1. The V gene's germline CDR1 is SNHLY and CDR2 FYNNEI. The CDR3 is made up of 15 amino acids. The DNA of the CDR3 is TGTGCCAGCAACGGACAGGGGCGTCACACCGGGGAGTTGTTTTTT. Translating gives CASNGQGRHTGELFF.

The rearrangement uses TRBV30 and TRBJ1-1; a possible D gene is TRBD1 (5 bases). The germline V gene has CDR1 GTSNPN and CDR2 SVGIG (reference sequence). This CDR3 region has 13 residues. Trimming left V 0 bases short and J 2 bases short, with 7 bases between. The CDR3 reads CAWSVGHNTEAFF. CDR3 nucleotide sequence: TGTGCCTGGAGTGTAGGACATAACACTGAAGCTTTCTTT.

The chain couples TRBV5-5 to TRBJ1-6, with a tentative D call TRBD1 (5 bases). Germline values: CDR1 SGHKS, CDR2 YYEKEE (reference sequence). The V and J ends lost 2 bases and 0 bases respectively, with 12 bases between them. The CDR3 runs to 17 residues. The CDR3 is CASSLQQASSYNSPLHF. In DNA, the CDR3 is TGTGCCAGCAGCTTACAACAGGCGAGCTCCTATAATTCACCCCTCCACTTT.

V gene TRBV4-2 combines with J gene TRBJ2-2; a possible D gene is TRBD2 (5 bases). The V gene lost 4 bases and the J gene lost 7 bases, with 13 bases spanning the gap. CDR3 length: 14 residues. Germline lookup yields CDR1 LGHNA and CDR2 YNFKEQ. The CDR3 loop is CASSPLLEGGELFF. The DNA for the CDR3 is TGTGCCAGCAGCCCCCTCTTAGAGGGCGGGGAGCTGTTTTTT.

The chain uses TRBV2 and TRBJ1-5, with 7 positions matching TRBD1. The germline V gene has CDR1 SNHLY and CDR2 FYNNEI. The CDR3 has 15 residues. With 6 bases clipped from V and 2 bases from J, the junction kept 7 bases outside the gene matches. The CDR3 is CASSARQGGNQPQHF. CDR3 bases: TGTGCCAGCAGCGCCCGACAGGGCGGCAATCAGCCCCAGCATTTT.

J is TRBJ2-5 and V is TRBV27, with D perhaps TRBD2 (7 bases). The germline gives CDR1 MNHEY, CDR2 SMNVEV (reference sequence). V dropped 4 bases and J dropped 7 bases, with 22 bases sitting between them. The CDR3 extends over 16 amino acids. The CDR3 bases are TGTGCCAGCAGTTCTCGGATTGGGAGGGGGAGAGGGACCCAGTACTTC. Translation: CASSSRIGRGRGTQYF.

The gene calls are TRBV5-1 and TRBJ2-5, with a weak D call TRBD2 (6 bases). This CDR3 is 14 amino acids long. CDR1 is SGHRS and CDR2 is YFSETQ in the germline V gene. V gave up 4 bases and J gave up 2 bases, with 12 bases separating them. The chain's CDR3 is CASSPSGLQETQYF. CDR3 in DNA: TGCGCCAGCAGCCCGTCGGGACTGCAAGAGACCCAGTACTTC.

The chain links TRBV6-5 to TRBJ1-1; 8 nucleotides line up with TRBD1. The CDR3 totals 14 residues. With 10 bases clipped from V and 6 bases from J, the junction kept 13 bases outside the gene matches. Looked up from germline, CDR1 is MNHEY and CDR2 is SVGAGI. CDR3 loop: CATSRSGGWAEAFF. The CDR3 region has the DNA TGTGCCACCAGCCGATCAGGGGGCTGGGCTGAAGCTTTCTTT.

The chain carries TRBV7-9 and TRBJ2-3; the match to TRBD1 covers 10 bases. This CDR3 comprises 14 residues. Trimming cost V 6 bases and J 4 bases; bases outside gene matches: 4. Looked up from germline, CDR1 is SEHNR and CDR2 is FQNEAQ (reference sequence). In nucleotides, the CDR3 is TGTGCCAGCAGTTGGGACAGGGGCGCAGATACGCAGTATTTT. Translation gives CASSWDRGADTQYF. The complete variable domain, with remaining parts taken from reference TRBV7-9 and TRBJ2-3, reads DTGVSQNPRHKITKRGQNVTFRCDPISEHNRLYWYRQTLGQGPEFLTYFQNEAQLEKSRLLSDRFSAERPKGSFSTLEIQRTEQGDSAMYLCASSWDRGADTQYFGPGTRLTVL.

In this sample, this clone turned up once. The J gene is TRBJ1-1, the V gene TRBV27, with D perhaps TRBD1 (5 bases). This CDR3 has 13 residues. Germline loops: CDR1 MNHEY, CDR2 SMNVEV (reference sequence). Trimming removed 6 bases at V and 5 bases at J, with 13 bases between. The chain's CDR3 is CASRQGRITEAFF. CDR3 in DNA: TGTGCCAGCAGGCAGGGCCGTATAACTGAAGCTTTCTTT.

CDR3 nucleotides: TGTGCCAGCAGTATCAGGGTAAACCAGCCCCAGCATTTT. Protein product: CASSIRVNQPQHF. V gene TRBV6-5 combines with J gene TRBJ1-5; tentative D call: TRBD1 (5 bases). The germline CDR1 and CDR2 sequences are MNHEY and SVGAGI. Trimming removed 5 bases at V and 7 bases at J, with 12 bases between. CDR3 length: 13 residues.

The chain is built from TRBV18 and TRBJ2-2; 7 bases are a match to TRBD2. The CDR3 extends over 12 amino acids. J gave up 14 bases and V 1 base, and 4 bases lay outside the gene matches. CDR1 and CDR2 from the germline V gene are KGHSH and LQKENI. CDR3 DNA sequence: TGTGCCAGCTCACCACGGGAGCGGGGCCTGTTTTTT. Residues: CASSPRERGLFF. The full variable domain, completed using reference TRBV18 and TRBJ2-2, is NAGVMQNPRHLVRRRGQEARLRCSPMKGHSHVYWYRQLPEEGLKFMVYLQKENIIDESGMPKERFSAEFPKEGPSILRIQQVVRGDSAAYFCASSPRERGLFFGEGSRLTVL.

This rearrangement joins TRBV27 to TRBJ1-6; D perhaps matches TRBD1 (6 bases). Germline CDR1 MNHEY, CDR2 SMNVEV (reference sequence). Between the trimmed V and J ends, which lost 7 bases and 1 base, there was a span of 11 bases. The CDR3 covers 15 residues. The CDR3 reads CASKRGSSYNSPLHF. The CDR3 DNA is TGTGCCAGCAAGAGGGGGTCGTCCTATAATTCACCCCTCCACTTT.

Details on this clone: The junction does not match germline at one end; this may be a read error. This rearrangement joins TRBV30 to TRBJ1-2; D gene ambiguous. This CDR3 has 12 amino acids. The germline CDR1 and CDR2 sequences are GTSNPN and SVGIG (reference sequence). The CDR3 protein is CAWSVTIGRPIF. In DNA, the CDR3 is TGTGCCTGGAGTGTGACAATAGGCAGGCCAATCTTC.

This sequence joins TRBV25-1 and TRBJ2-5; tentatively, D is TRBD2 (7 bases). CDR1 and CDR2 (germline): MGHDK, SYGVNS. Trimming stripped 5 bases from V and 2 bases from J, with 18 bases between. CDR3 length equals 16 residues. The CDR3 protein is CASSLGQGGLQETQYF. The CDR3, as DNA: TGTGCCAGCAGTCTCGGACAAGGGGGACTACAAGAGACCCAGTACTTC. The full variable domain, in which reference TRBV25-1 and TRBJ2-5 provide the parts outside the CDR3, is EADIYQTPRYLVIGTGKKITLECSQTMGHDKMYWYQQDPGMELHLIHYSYGVNSTEKGDLSSESTVSRIRTEHFPLTLESARPSHTSQYLCASSLGQGGLQETQYFGPGTRLLVL.

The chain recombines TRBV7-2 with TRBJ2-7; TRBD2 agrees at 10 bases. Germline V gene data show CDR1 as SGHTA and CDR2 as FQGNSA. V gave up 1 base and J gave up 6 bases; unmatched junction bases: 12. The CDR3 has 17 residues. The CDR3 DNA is TGTGCCAGCAGCTTAGGGAGGGCAGGTAGACTAGCGGGCGAGCAGTACTTC. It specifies CASSLGRAGRLAGEQYF.

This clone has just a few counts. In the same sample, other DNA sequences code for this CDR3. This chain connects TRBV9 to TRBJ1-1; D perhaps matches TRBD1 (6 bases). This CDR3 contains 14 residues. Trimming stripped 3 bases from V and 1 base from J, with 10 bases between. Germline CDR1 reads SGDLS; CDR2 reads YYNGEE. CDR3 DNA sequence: TGTGCCAGCAGCGCCCAGACAGGGAACACTGAAGCTTTCTTT. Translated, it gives CASSAQTGNTEAFF. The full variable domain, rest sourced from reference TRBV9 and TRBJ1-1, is DSGVTQTPKHLITATGQRVTLRCSPRSGDLSVYWYQQSLDQGLQFLIQYYNGEERAKGNILERFSAQQFPDLHSELNLSSLELGDSALYFCASSAQTGNTEAFFGQGTRLTVV.

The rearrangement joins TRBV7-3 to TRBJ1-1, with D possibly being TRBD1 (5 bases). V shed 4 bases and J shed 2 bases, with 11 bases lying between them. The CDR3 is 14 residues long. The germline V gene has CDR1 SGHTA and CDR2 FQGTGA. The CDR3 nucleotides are TGTGCCAGCAGCTCCCAGGGCAGAAACACTGAAGCTTTCTTT. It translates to CASSSQGRNTEAFF.

CDR3 sequence (DNA): TGCGCCAGCAGCGGATACCAGGGGCATGGCAATCAGCCCCAGCATTTT. This encodes CASSGYQGHGNQPQHF. The chain uses TRBV5-1 and TRBJ1-5; tentatively, D is TRBD1 (6 bases). The V gene lost 4 bases and the J gene lost 2 bases, with 16 bases spanning the gap. Germline V lookup: CDR1 SGHRS, CDR2 YFSETQ. The CDR3 is 16 amino acids. The full variable domain, with the rest looked up from reference TRBV5-1 and TRBJ1-5, is KAGVTQTPRYLIKTRGQQVTLSCSPISGHRSVSWYQQTPGQGLQFLFEYFSETQRNKGNFPGRFSGRQFSNSRSEMNVSTLELGDSALYLCASSGYQGHGNQPQHFGDGTRLSIL.

In DNA form, the CDR3 reads TGTGCCAGCAGTTCACTGACAGGGGGCCCTTCCCCCCTCCACTTT. This codes for CASSSLTGGPSPLHF. V is TRBV28 and J is TRBJ1-6, with 10 nucleotides matching TRBD1. In germline, CDR1 is MDHEN, CDR2 SYDVKM. This CDR3 has 15 amino acids. V shed 4 bases, J shed 13 bases, and the junction held 10 bases outside the gene matches.